This T cell receptor beta chain was profiled in a study of OX40 agonist ivuxolimab in advanced cancers. Study-level points and caveats: Within 6 weeks, CD4+ and CD8+ blood T cells expanded clonally at 0.1 to 3.0 mg/kg.

For this clone: Antigen specificity is unknown.

Blood sampling took place at baseline, cycle 4 day 1, and cycle 7 day 1. Trimming took 0 bases from V and 9 from J, leaving 13 bases between them. Looked up from germline, CDR1 is SGDLS and CDR2 is YYNGEE. There are 14 residues in the CDR3. Produced via immunoSEQ multiplex PCR; TCRdb's table is partial and in-frame only. Of 70,000 to 85,000 clones in the sample, roughly nine tenths were seen once. This clonotype originated in an adult with an advanced solid tumor such as melanoma, head and neck, liver or kidney cancer. The material sequenced was CD4+ or CD8+ T cells sorted from blood, taken in a trial of the OX40 agonist ivuxolimab. The J gene is TRBJ1-5, the V gene TRBV9; possible D gene TRBD1, 5 bases. CDR3 in amino acids: CASSVEGGAGPQHF. DNA for the CDR3: TGTGCCAGCAGCGTAGAGGGAGGGGCTGGGCCCCAGCATTTT. The variable domain in full, with the rest retrieved from reference TRBV9 and TRBJ1-5, is DSGVTQTPKHLITATGQRVTLRCSPRSGDLSVYWYQQSLDQGLQFLIQYYNGEERAKGNILERFSAQQFPDLHSELNLSSLELGDSALYFCASSVEGGAGPQHFGDGTRLSIL.